This T cell receptor beta chain was sequenced during a study of cytomegalovirus exposure and HLA in healthy donors. Study conclusions and caveats: When a later analysis was performed, an Asian-associated ancestry cluster reportedly had fewer N-insertions than the roughly 700-donor mean.

Amplification used 60 Vbeta primers and 13 Jbeta primers. This table comes from immunoSEQ multiplex PCR, and its TCRdb copy is limited to in-frame clones, with some not included. The sample has about 210,000 clones; the top ten hold over 0.75%. As for the donors, each was a healthy bone marrow donor. Details on this clone: Its antigen is currently unknown.

The TCR was taken from a woman in her thirties in good health and CMV-seropositive. Sequencing was performed on PBMCs.

The CDR3 reads CASSTQSGTGHRPFYNSPLHF. The CDR3 DNA is TGTGCCAGCAGCACCCAATCCGGGACAGGCCATCGCCCTTTCTATAATTCACCCCTCCACTTT. This rearrangement joins TRBV14 to TRBJ1-6; 8 nucleotides align to TRBD1. Germline values: CDR1 SGHDN, CDR2 FVKESK. The CDR3 spans 21 residues. V lost 5 bases and J lost 3; bases outside the gene matches: 21. Full variable domain (missing parts from reference TRBV14 and TRBJ1-6): EAGVTQFPSHSVIEKGQTVTLRCDPISGHDNLYWYRRVMGKEIKFLLHFVKESKQDESGMPNNRFLAERTGGTYSTLKVQPAELEDSGVYFCASSTQSGTGHRPFYNSPLHFGNGTRLTVT.